Given below is one T cell receptor (beta chain) in context. What antigen it recognizes has not been identified. No qualities accompany the bases; no much larger clone lies one base away. Donors formed part of the validation cohort, which comprised 120 subjects and was distinct from the first cohort of 666 subjects. The library was prepared using the immunoSEQ multiplex PCR assay. Regarding the original processing steps: A statistical classification framework was built for diagnosing cytomegalovirus status from the catalog of TCR beta chain sequences. TCRdb took this table from immuneACCESS and kept in-frame rearrangements with V and J called. Such tables lack part of the clones; where checked against another copy, unresolved V genes explain under half of the gap, and the rest is unexplained. V and J calls and clone size follow that table, whereas D and trimming were derived from the DNA. The sample records roughly 63,000 clones, 80% to 90% of which are singletons. The ten largest clones represent about 1.2% of the sample.

The data originate from a study of cytomegalovirus exposure and HLA in healthy donors (dated 2017 in TCRdb). About the investigation overall: The 666 repertoires of the first cohort and the roughly 110 validation repertoires were produced on the same platform, according to a later analysis. High-throughput TCR immunosequencing, statistical association of individual TCRs with disease status, and machine learning were combined to predict cytomegalovirus infection status. The study was designed to test whether signatures of past pathogen exposure could be identified by cataloging public T cell receptors. A separate validation cohort of about 110 different subjects was used in addition to the roughly 620-subject first cohort. The full study reports these points: The authors suggested that the approach could potentially be extended to other disease states and immunological phenotypes. While some public TCRs were present in many individuals, most TCR sequences turned up only very rarely across donors. In a later analysis, TCRs clustered in the first cohort were found to also tend to co-occur in the approximately 110 validation repertoires, with 85% to 95% of cluster scores above 0. In the study, around 150 TCR beta chains were listed as associated with cytomegalovirus. The classifier was reported to diagnose cytomegalovirus status with high specificity and sensitivity in both the original and validation cohorts. In vitro tests confirmed that a few of the cytomegalovirus-associated TCR beta chains recognize cytomegalovirus antigens. A later analysis lacked HLA typing for the validation cohort, so it scored co-occurrence in that cohort across all 120 repertoires.

There are 13 amino acids in the CDR3, from cysteine to phenylalanine inclusive. Solely the CDR3 DNA is kept, with 39 bases framed from the first base. CDR1 SGHAT and CDR2 FQNNGV were looked up in the germline V gene. V was cut back by 3 bases and J by 3 bases, leaving a gap of 9 bases between them. The origin of this receptor is a woman younger than 30 in good health and CMV-seronegative. The sequenced material came from PBMCs. Recombination connected TRBV11-2 to TRBJ2-7; possibly the D gene is TRBD1, per 5 matching bases. The CDR3 protein is CASSLGLRYEQYF. The DNA sequence is given as TGTGCCAGCAGCTTGGGGCTTCGCTACGAGCAGTACTTC.